This T cell receptor beta chain was sequenced for a study of CD4+ T cells in melanoma. General study points: Reportedly, melanoma neoantigen-specific CD4+ T cells showed varied differentiation states. CD8+ T cell, macrophage and B cell function reportedly correlated with neoantigen-specific CD4+ T cells.

Comments on this clone: What it recognizes is unknown.

The table came from immunoSEQ multiplex PCR; TCRdb's copy has only in-frame clones and leaves some out. Of about 22,000 clones in the sample, approximately 80% are singletons; the top ten hold 3.6%. The CDR3 contains 14 residues. CDR1 and CDR2 from the germline V gene are WNHNN and SYGVQD (reference sequence). The ends were cut back, 4 bases at V and 6 bases at J, with 15 bases in the middle. Sequencing was carried out using cells from a culture (not recorded whether cultured in vitro). The receptor comes from a human donor with melanoma. The V call is TRBV10-1, the J call TRBJ1-2; D is unclear. In DNA, the CDR3 is TGCGCCAGCAGTGTTGAATATCGCGGTGATGGCTACACCTTC. Protein product: CASSVEYRGDGYTF.